This entry lists 17 T cell receptor beta chains sequenced from one sample in a study of blood T cell repertoires in COVID-19. The repertoire was sequenced with immunoSEQ multiplex PCR; TCRdb's copy has only in-frame clones and lacks some. This table holds 140,000 to 150,000 clones, around 81% found once. Sample: peripheral blood. Receptors originate from a woman aged 40-49 years with active or convalescent COVID-19.

The chain uses TRBV28 and TRBJ1-4, with 7 bases that match TRBD1. Germline CDR1 MDHEN, CDR2 SYDVKM. The length of the CDR3 is 16 residues. V lost 10 bases, J lost 0 bases, and 11 bases stayed unmatched. The CDR3 loop reads CATQSGTVATNEKLFF. CDR3 bases: TGTGCCACCCAATCCGGGACAGTTGCAACTAATGAAAAACTGTTTTTT.

V and J are TRBV27 and TRBJ1-6, with 9 bases identical to TRBD1. The CDR3 is 14 residues long. Germline V gene sequence: CDR1 MNHEY, CDR2 SMNVEV (reference sequence). Losses at the gene ends were 5 bases for V and 7 bases for J; bases not matched to a gene: 3. For the CDR3, the DNA is TGTGCCAGCAGTACAGGGGGCAGGAATTCACCCCTCCACTTT. Translation: CASSTGGRNSPLHF.

The rearrangement uses TRBV3-1 (or the pseudogene TRBV3-2) and TRBJ2-7; possible D gene TRBD2, 5 bases. Germline V gives CDR1 LGHDT, CDR2 YNNKEL (reference sequence). Between the trimmed V and J ends, which lost 2 bases and 2 bases, there was a span of 10 bases. The CDR3 is 14 residues long. The CDR3 DNA is TGTGCCAGCAGCCAAAGTGAGGGCCCCTACGAGCAGTACTTC. It encodes CASSQSEGPYEQYF.

The rearrangement links TRBV30 to TRBJ1-2, with 7 bases that match TRBD1. Germline CDR1 GTSNPN, CDR2 SVGIG (reference sequence). Trimming cost V 1 base and J 4 bases; bases outside gene matches: 3. The CDR3 runs 13 residues. The CDR3 coding sequence is TGTGCCTGGAGTGGGACAGGCTTCTATGGCTACACCTTC. Translated, it gives CAWSGTGFYGYTF.

The rearrangement joins TRBV28 to TRBJ1-2; weak D call: TRBD1 (6 bases). Trimming stripped 3 bases from V and 8 bases from J, with 13 bases between. The CDR3 length is 13 residues. Looked up from germline, CDR1 is MDHEN and CDR2 is SYDVKM. The CDR3 coding sequence is TGTGCCAGCAGTTTTCGGGGGGCGCGGGGCTACACCTTC. Encoded protein: CASSFRGARGYTF.

The chain carries TRBV7-2 and TRBJ1-2, with 9 bases fitting TRBD1. CDR3 length equals 15 residues. The germline CDR1 and CDR2 sequences are SGHTA and FQGNSA. V lost 5 bases, J lost 1 base, and 5 bases stayed unmatched. CDR3 sequence reads: CASSPGQGLNYGYTF. The CDR3 coding sequence is TGTGCCAGCAGCCCTGGACAGGGGCTTAACTATGGCTACACCTTC.

V and J are TRBV7-9 and TRBJ2-7; D is possibly TRBD1 (6 bases). Germline values: CDR1 SEHNR, CDR2 FQNEAQ (reference sequence). There are 14 residues in the CDR3. V shed 1 base and J shed 4 bases, with 11 bases lying between them. CDR3 residues: CASSLGPGVYEQYF. Here the CDR3 DNA reads TGTGCCAGCAGCTTAGGGCCAGGGGTATACGAGCAGTACTTC.

The chain has TRBV7-8 and TRBJ1-2; no reliable D call. Germline V gene sequence: CDR1 SGHVS, CDR2 FQNEAQ. This CDR3 has 14 residues. Trimming left V 5 bases short and J 0 bases short, with 10 bases between. CDR3 bases: TGTGCCAGCAGCGCGCGCGGGGCTAACTATGGCTACACCTTC. The encoded protein is CASSARGANYGYTF.

The chain employs TRBV6-5 and TRBJ1-2; TRBD1 aligns across 10 bases. J gave up 7 bases and V 2 bases, and 7 bases lay outside the gene matches. Germline CDR1 reads MNHEY; CDR2 reads SVGAGI. This CDR3 region has 15 residues. The CDR3 DNA reads as TGTGCCAGCAGTTACCGACAGGGGGCGGCTCGTGGCTACACCTTC. Its translation is CASSYRQGAARGYTF.

The chain has TRBV7-2 and TRBJ2-7, with 10 nucleotides matching TRBD2. Germline V gene lookup returns CDR1 SGHTA and CDR2 FQGNSA. V shed 0 bases and J 4 bases; nucleotides not matched to a gene: 15. The CDR3 loop spans 19 amino acids. The CDR3 coding sequence is TGTGCCAGCAGCTTAGCGCGTTTAGAAGCGGGAGGGCAACATTACGAGCAGTACTTC. Translated, it gives CASSLARLEAGGQHYEQYF.

The chain recombines TRBV7-2 with TRBJ1-4; unclear D gene. V lost 1 base, J lost 8 bases, and 8 bases lay in between. The germline V gene encodes CDR1 SGHTA and CDR2 FQGNSA. This CDR3 comprises 13 residues. CDR3 nucleotide sequence: TGTGCCAGCAGCTTAGGTACGGGAGAAAAACTGTTTTTT. Its protein product is CASSLGTGEKLFF. Looking up the rest from reference TRBV7-2 and TRBJ1-4 gives the full variable domain: GAGVSQSPSNKVTEKGKDVELRCDPISGHTALYWYRQSLGQGLEFLIYFQGNSAPDKSGLPSDRFSAERTGGSVSTLTIQRTQQEDSAVYLCASSLGTGEKLFFGSGTQLSVL.

The chain couples TRBV7-9 to TRBJ2-7; unclear D gene. This CDR3 has 14 amino acids. Germline V gene sequence: CDR1 SEHNR, CDR2 FQNEAQ (reference sequence). The V gene lost 0 bases and the J gene lost 2 bases, with 8 bases spanning the gap. The CDR3 here is CASSLAVGTYEQYF. Here the CDR3 DNA reads TGTGCCAGCAGCTTAGCCGTTGGCACCTACGAGCAGTACTTC.

The rearrangement joins TRBV5-6 to TRBJ1-2; 9 nucleotides agree with TRBD1. Germline loops: CDR1 SGHDT, CDR2 YYEEEE. This CDR3 has 15 residues. V lost 6 bases and J lost 4; bases outside the gene matches: 10. In DNA, the CDR3 is TGTGCCAGCATCCCAATGGGACAGGGAATCTATGGCTACACCTTC. Its translation is CASIPMGQGIYGYTF.

The chain joins TRBV9 to TRBJ2-3; 9 positions agree with TRBD2. Germline-derived CDR1 and CDR2 are SGDLS and YYNGEE. The ends lost 4 bases at V and 2 bases at J; junction bases unmatched: 8. This CDR3 has 16 residues. The CDR3 reads CASSFGTSRNTDTQYF. The CDR3 DNA sequence: TGTGCCAGCAGCTTCGGGACTAGCAGAAACACAGATACGCAGTATTTT. Variable domain in full (rest from reference TRBV9 and TRBJ2-3): DSGVTQTPKHLITATGQRVTLRCSPRSGDLSVYWYQQSLDQGLQFLIQYYNGEERAKGNILERFSAQQFPDLHSELNLSSLELGDSALYFCASSFGTSRNTDTQYFGPGTRLTVL.

The J gene is TRBJ2-7, the V gene TRBV4-3, with 9 positions matching TRBD2. V was clipped by 0 bases and J by 7 bases; unmatched bases: 7. Germline loops: CDR1 LGHNA, CDR2 YSLEER. The CDR3 is made up of 15 amino acids. This CDR3 reads CASSQDLWLAGEQYF. The CDR3 bases are TGCGCCAGCAGCCAAGATCTCTGGCTAGCGGGAGAGCAGTACTTC.

The sample holds one count of this clone. The chain couples TRBV27 to TRBJ1-6; D gene unclear. Germline lookup yields CDR1 MNHEY and CDR2 SMNVEV (reference sequence). This CDR3 has 12 residues. Deletions cut 4 bases from V and 9 bases from J, with 7 bases between. The CDR3 DNA sequence: TGTGCCAGCAGTTCGTTCGGTTCACCCCTCCACTTT. Translated: CASSSFGSPLHF.

V is TRBV24-1 and J is TRBJ2-4, with a weak D call TRBD1 (6 bases). The CDR3 is 14 residues long. Germline CDR1 reads KGHDR; CDR2 reads SFDVKD. Trimming cost V 2 bases and J 9 bases, with 13 bases left between them. The CDR3 here is CATSDSLLGGIQYF. CDR3 sequence (DNA): TGTGCCACCAGTGATTCCCTCCTAGGGGGCATTCAGTACTTC.